This T cell receptor beta chain was sequenced for a study of T cell responses to AZD1222 COVID-19 vaccine (dated by TCRdb to the early 2020s). Looking at the study overall: AZD1222 recipients with second doses at about 4 weeks or about 12 weeks were pooled, because spike-specific TCR depth and breadth did not differ between schedules. A total of 233 trial participants underwent TCR sequencing, of whom 200 to 220 had received two doses of AZD1222 and roughly 26 had received two doses of the MenACWY control vaccine. Trial participants were enrolled by age into subgroups of 18-55, 56-69 and 70-plus years, and about 150, 27 and 61 TCR-sequenced participants, respectively, were included in these subgroups.

The paper's findings and limits, for the study overall: Only a handful of AZD1222 recipients were SARS-CoV-2 seropositive at baseline, limiting conclusions about previously exposed vaccinees. After two AZD1222 doses, both the breadth and the depth of spike-specific TCRs were significantly higher than at day 0 and than in MenACWY recipients. Because no day 14 peak-response samples were available, the repertoires could be characterized only after the peak T cell response. Participants were mostly white British, with more females than males. The authors suggested clonal diversity may have been underestimated. In the small 56-69-year group, the increase in depth fell short of significance, most likely because of low power. The whole spike protein was spanned by vaccine-associated CD4 TCRs, and dominant responses were seen in regions 160-218 and 743-854. Epitopes outside the regions mutated in the B.1.351 and B.1.1.7 variants were reportedly recognized by nearly half of the unique spike-specific TCRs.

The intended sense of this specimen's time point label: baseline before first vaccination. Vaccinee samples were obtained from the UK trials COV001 and COV002, which included a single-blind randomized controlled phase 2/3 trial of AZD1222 (ChAdOx1 nCoV-19) in healthy adults. Trial participant PBMC samples were collected at day 0 and day 28 after the second dose for TCRbeta chain sequencing. The germline V gene sets CDR1 to SGHTA and CDR2 to FQGNSA. Its CDR3 holds 12 amino acids, cysteine through phenylalanine. Only CDR3 DNA remains: 36 bases, in frame from the first base. V drops 3 bases and J drops 3 bases, leaving 3 bases in between. The CDR3 regions of human TCRbeta chains were analyzed by immunosequencing. The original methods were these. TCRs in the repertoires were matched against a reference library of SARS-CoV-2-specific TCRs that had been generated with the MIRA antigen-specificity platform. Breadth was defined as the fraction of unique TCRs that were SARS-CoV-2-associated. Depth was defined as the fraction of total T cells that were SARS-CoV-2-associated. Each spike-specific TCR was assigned to its reactive spike region and to a CD4 or CD8 class using the MIRA data. Log10-transformed breadth and depth values were compared by one-way ANOVA with Sidak's multiple comparisons tests. TCRdb carries this immuneACCESS record with in-frame sequences only. Its versions omit some clonotypes, under half of them owing to an unresolved V gene in the studies checked, with the rest unexplained. Clone size and V and J calls were adopted from that table, with D and trimming inferred from the DNA. A total of more than 75,000 clones appear in this sample, about 89% of them only once. The ten largest make up around 6.9% of the sample.

Comment on this clone: Its antigen remains unidentified. No per-base quality is available; no much larger clone lies one base away. Other DNA sequences from this sample encode an identical CDR3 as well.

The chain is encoded by TRBV7-2 joined to TRBJ1-5, with no confidently assigned D gene. The origin of this receptor is an adult in good health. Sample: peripheral blood, taken on day 0 of AZD1222 vaccination. The nucleotide sequence reads TGTGCCAGCAGCTTCCCCAATCAGCCCCAGCATTTT. Translation gives CASSFPNQPQHF.